These 6 T cell receptor beta chains were sequenced from one sample in a study of technical replicates of blood from a handful of donors. Assay: immunoSEQ multiplex PCR; the TCRdb copy retains only in-frame clones and omits some. The sample has 55,000 to 75,000 clones; 93% are singletons. The sequenced material came from PBMCs. The receptors were sampled from a human donor in good health. Some clones in this sample may be carry-over from other donors' samples.

This clone was seen just once. V gene TRBV4-1 combines with J gene TRBJ2-5, with 8 positions matching TRBD2. This CDR3 is built from 18 residues. J lost 7 bases, V lost 0 bases, and 16 bases had no gene match. The germline gives CDR1 MGHRA, CDR2 YSYEKL. CDR3 region: CASSQDDRSGGAGGTQYF. DNA for the CDR3: TGCGCCAGCAGCCAAGATGATAGGTCCGGAGGGGCGGGAGGGACCCAGTACTTC.

The chain links TRBV9 to TRBJ2-7; D is undetermined. V gave up 6 bases and J gave up 4 bases, with 11 bases separating them. CDR3 size: 12 residues. Germline CDR1 reads SGDLS; CDR2 reads YYNGEE. As DNA, the CDR3 is TGTGCCAGCACCCCCCCAGATTACGAGCAGTACTTC. This gives the protein CASTPPDYEQYF.

This clone was recorded once. The chain links TRBV6-4 to TRBJ2-3; unclear D gene. There are 14 residues in the CDR3. CDR1 MRHNA and CDR2 SNTAGT come from the germline V gene. Trimming took 6 bases from V and 4 from J, leaving 14 bases between them. In DNA, the CDR3 is TGTGCCAGCAGCCGAACTGGCGAGGCAGATACGCAGTATTTT. Translated: CASSRTGEADTQYF.

This sequence joins TRBV9 and TRBJ2-3; TRBD1 aligns across 7 bases. The CDR3 loop spans 17 amino acids. After removal of 1 base from V and 6 bases from J, the junction contained 14 bases not matched to a gene. Germline loops: CDR1 SGDLS, CDR2 YYNGEE. The DNA of the CDR3 is TGTGCCAGCAGCGTAACGGCGTGGGGACAGAGGACCGATACGCAGTATTTT. Its translation is CASSVTAWGQRTDTQYF.

The gene calls are TRBV7-6 and TRBJ1-1; D is perhaps TRBD1 (5 bases). This CDR3 spans 15 amino acids. The ends were cut back, 5 bases at V and 6 bases at J, with 19 bases in the middle. The germline gives CDR1 SGHVS, CDR2 FNYEAQ. In nucleotides, the CDR3 is TGTGCCAGCAGCCCGCTCATGGGGGGTCGGGCTGAAGCTTTCTTT. This encodes CASSPLMGGRAEAFF.

This clone was counted a few times. J is TRBJ1-2 and V is TRBV6-1; tentatively, D is TRBD1 (5 bases). Germline CDR1 and CDR2: MNHNS and SASEGT. The CDR3 contains 13 residues. V was cut by 6 bases and J by 4 bases, with 12 bases left in between. The DNA of the CDR3 is TGTGCCAGCAGCCCCGGGGACTTCTATGGCTACACCTTC. Amino acid sequence: CASSPGDFYGYTF.